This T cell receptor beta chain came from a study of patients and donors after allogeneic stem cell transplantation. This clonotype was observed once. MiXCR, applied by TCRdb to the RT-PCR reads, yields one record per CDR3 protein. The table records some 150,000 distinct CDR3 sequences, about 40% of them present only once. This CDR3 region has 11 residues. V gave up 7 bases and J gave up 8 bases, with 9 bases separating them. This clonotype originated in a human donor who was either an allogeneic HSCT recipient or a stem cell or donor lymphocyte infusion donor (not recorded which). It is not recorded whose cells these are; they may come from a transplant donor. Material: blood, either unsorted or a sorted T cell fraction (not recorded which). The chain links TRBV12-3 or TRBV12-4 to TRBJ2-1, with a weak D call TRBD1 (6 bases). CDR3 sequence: CASTDRYEQFF. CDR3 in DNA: TGTGCCAGCACCGACAGGTATGAGCAGTTCTTC.